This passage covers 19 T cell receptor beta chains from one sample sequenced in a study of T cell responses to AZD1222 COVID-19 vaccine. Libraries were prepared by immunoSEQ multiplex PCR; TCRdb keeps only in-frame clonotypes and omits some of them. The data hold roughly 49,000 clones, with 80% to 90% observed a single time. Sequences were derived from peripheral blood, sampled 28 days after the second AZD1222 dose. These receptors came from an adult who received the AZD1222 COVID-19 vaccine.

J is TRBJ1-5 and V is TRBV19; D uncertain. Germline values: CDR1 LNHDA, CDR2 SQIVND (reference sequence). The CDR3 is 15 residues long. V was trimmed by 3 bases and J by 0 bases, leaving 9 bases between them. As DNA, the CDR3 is TGTGCCAGTAGTATCTCGCAGAATAGCAATCAGCCCCAGCATTTT. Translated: CASSISQNSNQPQHF.

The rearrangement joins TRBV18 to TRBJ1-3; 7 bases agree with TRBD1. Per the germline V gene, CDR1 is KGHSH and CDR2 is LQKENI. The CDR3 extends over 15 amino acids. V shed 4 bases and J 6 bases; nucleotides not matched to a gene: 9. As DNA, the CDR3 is TGTGCCAGCTCACTCGACCAGGGGGGAGAAAACACCATATATTTT. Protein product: CASSLDQGGENTIYF.

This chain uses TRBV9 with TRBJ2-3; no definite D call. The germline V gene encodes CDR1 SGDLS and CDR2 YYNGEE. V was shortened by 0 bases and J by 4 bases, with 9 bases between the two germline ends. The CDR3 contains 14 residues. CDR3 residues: CASSVASWADTQYF. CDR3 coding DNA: TGTGCCAGCAGCGTAGCGAGCTGGGCAGATACGCAGTATTTT. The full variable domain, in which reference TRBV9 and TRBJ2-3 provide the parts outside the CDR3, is DSGVTQTPKHLITATGQRVTLRCSPRSGDLSVYWYQQSLDQGLQFLIQYYNGEERAKGNILERFSAQQFPDLHSELNLSSLELGDSALYFCASSVASWADTQYFGPGTRLTVL.

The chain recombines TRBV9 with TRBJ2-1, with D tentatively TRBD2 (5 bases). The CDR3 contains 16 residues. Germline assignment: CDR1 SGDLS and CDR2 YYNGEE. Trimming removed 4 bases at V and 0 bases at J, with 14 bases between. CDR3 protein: CASSQEGPSSYNEQFF. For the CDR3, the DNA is TGTGCCAGCAGCCAAGAGGGTCCCAGCTCCTACAATGAGCAGTTCTTC.

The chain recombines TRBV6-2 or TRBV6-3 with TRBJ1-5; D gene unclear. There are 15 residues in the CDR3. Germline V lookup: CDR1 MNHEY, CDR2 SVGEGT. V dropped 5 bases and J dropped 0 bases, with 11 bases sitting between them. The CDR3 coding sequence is TGTGCCAGCAGTCTAACGGTTTATAGCAATCAGCCCCAGCATTTT. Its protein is CASSLTVYSNQPQHF.

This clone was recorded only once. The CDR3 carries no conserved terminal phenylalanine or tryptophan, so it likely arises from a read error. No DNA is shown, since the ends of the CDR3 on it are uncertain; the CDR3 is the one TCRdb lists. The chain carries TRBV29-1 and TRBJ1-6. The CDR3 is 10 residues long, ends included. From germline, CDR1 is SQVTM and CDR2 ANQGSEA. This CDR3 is CSVEDYQPSD.

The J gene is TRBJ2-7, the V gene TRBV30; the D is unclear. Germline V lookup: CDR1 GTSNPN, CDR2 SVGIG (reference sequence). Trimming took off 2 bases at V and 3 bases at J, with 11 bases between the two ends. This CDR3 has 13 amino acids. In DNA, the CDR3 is TGTGCCTGGAGTCTCAGCCTCTACTACGAGCAGTACTTC. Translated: CAWSLSLYYEQYF. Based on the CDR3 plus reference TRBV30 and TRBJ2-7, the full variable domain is SQTIHQWPATLVQPVGSPLSLECTVEGTSNPNLYWYRQAAGRGLQLLFYSVGIGQISSEVPQNLSASRPQDRQFILSSKKLLLSDSGFYLCAWSLSLYYEQYFGPGTRLTVT.

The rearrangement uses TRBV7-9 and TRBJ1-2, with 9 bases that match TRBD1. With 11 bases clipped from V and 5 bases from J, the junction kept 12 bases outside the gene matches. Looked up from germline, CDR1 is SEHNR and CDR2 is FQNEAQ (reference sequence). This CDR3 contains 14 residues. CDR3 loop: CALAGGDRAYGYTF. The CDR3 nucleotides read TGTGCCTTGGCCGGCGGGGACAGGGCGTATGGCTACACCTTC.

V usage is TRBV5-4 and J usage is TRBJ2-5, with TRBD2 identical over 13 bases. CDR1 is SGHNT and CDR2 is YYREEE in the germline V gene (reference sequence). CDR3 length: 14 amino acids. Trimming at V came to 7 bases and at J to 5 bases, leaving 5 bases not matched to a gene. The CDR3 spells CASGLAGVRETQYF. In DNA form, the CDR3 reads TGTGCCAGCGGACTAGCGGGAGTTCGGGAGACCCAGTACTTC.

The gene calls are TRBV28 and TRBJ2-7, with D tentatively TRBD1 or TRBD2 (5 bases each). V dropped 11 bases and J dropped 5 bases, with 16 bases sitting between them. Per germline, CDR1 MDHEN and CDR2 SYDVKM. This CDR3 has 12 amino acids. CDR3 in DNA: TGTGCCTATGGGGGAGCAATCGACGAGCAGTACTTC. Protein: CAYGGAIDEQYF.

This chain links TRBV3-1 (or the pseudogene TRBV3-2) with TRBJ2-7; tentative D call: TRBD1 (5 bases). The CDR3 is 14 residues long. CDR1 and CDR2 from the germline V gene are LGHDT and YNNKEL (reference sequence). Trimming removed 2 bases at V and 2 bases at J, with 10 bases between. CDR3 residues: CASSQPRAPYEQYF. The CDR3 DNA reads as TGTGCCAGCAGCCAACCCAGGGCCCCCTACGAGCAGTACTTC.

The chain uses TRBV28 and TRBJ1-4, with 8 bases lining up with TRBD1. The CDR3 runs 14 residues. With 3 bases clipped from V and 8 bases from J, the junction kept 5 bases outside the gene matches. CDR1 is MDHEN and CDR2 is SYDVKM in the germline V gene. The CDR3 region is CASSLTGVGEKLFF. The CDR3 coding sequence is TGTGCCAGCAGTTTGACAGGGGTGGGCGAAAAACTGTTTTTT.

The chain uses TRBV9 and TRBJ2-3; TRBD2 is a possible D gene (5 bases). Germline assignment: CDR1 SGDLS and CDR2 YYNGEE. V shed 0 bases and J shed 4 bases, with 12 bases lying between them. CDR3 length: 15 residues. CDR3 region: CASSVGKGSSDTQYF. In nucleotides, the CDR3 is TGTGCCAGCAGCGTAGGGAAAGGGAGCTCAGATACGCAGTATTTT.

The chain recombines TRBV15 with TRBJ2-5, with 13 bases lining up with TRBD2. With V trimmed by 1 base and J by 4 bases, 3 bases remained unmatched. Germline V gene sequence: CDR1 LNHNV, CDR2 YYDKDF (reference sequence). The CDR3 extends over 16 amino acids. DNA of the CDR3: TGTGCCACCAGCAGAGGGACTAGCGGGAGTGGAGAGACCCAGTACTTC. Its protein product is CATSRGTSGSGETQYF.

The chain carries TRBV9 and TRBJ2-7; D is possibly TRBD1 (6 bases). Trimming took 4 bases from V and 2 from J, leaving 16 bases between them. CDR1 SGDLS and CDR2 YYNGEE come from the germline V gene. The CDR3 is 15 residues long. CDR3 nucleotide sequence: TGTGCCAGCAGCCCGACAGGCCAACTACCCTACGAGCAGTACTTC. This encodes CASSPTGQLPYEQYF.

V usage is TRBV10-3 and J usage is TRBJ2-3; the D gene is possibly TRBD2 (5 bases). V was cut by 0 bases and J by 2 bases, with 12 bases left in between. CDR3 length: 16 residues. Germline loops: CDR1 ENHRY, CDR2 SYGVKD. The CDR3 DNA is TGTGCCATCAGTGAGTCGCGGGCCCATCTCACAGATACGCAGTATTTT. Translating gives CAISESRAHLTDTQYF.

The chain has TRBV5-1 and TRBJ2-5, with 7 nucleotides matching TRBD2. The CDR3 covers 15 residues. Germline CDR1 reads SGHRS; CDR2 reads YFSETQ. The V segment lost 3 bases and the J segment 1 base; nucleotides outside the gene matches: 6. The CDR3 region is CASSSQTSIQETQYF. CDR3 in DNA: TGCGCCAGCAGCTCCCAGACTAGCATCCAAGAGACCCAGTACTTC.

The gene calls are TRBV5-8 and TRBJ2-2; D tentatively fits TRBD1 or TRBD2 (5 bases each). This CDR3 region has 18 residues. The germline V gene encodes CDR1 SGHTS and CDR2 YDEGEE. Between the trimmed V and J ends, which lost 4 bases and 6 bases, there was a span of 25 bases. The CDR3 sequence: CASSRDPEGSASPGELFF. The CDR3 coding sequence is TGTGCCAGCAGCCGGGACCCTGAAGGATCGGCCAGTCCCGGGGAGCTGTTTTTT.

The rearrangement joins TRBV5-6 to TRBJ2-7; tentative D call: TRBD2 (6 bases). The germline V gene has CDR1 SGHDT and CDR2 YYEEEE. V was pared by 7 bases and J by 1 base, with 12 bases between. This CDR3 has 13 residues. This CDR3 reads CASSPGGSYEQYF. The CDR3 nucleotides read TGTGCCAGCTCCCCCGGGGGATCCTACGAGCAGTACTTC.